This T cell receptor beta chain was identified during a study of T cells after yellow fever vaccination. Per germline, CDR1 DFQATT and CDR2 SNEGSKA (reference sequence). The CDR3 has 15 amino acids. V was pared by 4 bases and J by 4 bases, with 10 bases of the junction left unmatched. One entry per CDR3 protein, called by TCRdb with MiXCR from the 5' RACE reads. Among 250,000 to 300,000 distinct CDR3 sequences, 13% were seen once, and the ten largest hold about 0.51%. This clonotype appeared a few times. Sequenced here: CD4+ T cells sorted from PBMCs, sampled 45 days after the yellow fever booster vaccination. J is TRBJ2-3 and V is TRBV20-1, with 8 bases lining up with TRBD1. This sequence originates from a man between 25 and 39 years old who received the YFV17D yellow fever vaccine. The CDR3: CSAIYGGTGADTQYF. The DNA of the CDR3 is TGCAGTGCTATATATGGGGGGACAGGAGCAGATACGCAGTATTTT.